This T cell receptor (beta chain) is from a study of T cells in Graves' hyperthyroidism and ophthalmopathy. This clonotype has ten or more counts. No antigen is known for it. The TCR beta CDR3 regions underwent amplification using RNA transcripts as the source. TCR CDR3 regions were first amplified by RT-PCR with HTBI primers. Via MiXCR, TCRdb re-called the multiplex PCR reads, giving one row per CDR3 protein. The repertoire holds some 580,000 distinct CDR3 sequences, around 16% seen once, with roughly 3.3% in the top ten. It was uncontrolled infection, other autoimmune disease, pregnancy or lactation that excluded patients. The authors took PBMCs from roughly 10 ml fresh peripheral blood. CDR1 MNHEY and CDR2 SMNVEV come from the germline V gene (reference sequence). The CDR3 consists of 13 residues. V was trimmed by 10 bases and J by 6 bases, leaving 16 bases between them. Broader study findings: Expanded thyroid clonotypes (above 0.001) were mostly also found in blood. The model predicted ophthalmopathy a median roughly six months before onset.

Material for sequencing was blood. This clonotype originated in a woman between 35 and 50 years old with Graves' ophthalmopathy. The V call is TRBV27, the J call TRBJ1-5; perhaps TRBD1 as D (6 bases). CDR3 in amino acids: CATGRGGSQPQHF. As DNA, the CDR3 is TGTGCCACCGGGAGAGGGGGGAGTCAGCCCCAGCATTTT.